This T cell receptor (beta chain) was captured by sequencing in a study of technical replicates of blood from a handful of donors. The table came from immunoSEQ multiplex PCR; TCRdb's copy has only in-frame clones and leaves some out. The sample includes 85,000 to 90,000 clones, 85% to 95% seen only once; the top ten take 0.2% to 0.3%. Germline V lookup: CDR1 MRHNA, CDR2 SNTAGT. Deletions cut 5 bases from V and 5 bases from J, with 13 bases between. CDR3 length: 14 amino acids. The receptor comes from a human donor in good health. V gene TRBV6-4 combines with J gene TRBJ2-1, with a possible D match to TRBD2 (5 bases). Sequenced input: T cells isolated from PBMCs. CDR3 loop: CASSLFIGDNEQFF. CDR3 sequence (DNA): TGTGCCAGCAGTCTTTTCATCGGGGACAATGAGCAGTTCTTC.